This T cell receptor beta chain is drawn from a study of T cell responses to AZD1222 COVID-19 vaccine. Sequencing was performed with immunoSEQ multiplex PCR; in TCRdb, only in-frame clones are kept and a portion is missing. The data hold 180,000 or so clones, with about 95% observed a single time. Sequences were derived from peripheral blood, sampled on day 0 of AZD1222 vaccination. The TCR comes from an adult in good health.

CDR3 sequence (DNA): TGCGCCAGCAGCGCTGTCGAGACCCAGTACTTC. It is translated as CASSAVETQYF. The chain links TRBV5-1 to TRBJ2-5; D is undetermined. Trimming shortened V by 4 bases and J by 5 bases, and 6 bases separated the two germline ends. Germline V gene sequence: CDR1 SGHRS, CDR2 YFSETQ. There are 11 residues in the CDR3.